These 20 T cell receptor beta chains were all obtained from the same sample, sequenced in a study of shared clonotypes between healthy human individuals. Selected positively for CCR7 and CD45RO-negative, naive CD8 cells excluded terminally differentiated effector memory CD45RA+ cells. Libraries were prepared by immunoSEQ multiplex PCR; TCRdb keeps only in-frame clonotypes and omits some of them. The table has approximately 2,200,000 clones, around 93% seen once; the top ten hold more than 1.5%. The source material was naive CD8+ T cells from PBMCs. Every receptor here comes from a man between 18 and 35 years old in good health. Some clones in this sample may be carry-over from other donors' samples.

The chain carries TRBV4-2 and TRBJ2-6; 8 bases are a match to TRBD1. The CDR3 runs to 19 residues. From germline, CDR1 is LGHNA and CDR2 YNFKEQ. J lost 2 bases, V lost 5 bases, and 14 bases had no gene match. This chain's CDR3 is CASSNPGTGYIAGANVLTF. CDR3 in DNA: TGTGCCAGCAGCAATCCCGGGACAGGTTATATCGCTGGGGCCAACGTCCTGACTTTC.

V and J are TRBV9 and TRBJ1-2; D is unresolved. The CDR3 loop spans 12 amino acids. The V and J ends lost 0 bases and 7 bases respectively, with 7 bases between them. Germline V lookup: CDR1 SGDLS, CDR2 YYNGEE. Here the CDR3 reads CASSVGLGGYTF. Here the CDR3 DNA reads TGTGCCAGCAGCGTAGGTCTGGGTGGCTACACCTTC.

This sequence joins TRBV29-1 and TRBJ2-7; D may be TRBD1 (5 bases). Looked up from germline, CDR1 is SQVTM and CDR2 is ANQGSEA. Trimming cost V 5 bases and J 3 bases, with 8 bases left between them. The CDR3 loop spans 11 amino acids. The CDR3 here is CSVMTDYEQYF. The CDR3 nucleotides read TGCAGCGTTATGACAGACTACGAGCAGTACTTC.

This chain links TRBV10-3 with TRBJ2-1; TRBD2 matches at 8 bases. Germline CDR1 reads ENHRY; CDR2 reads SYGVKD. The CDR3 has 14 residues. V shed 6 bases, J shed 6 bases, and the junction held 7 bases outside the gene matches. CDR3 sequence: CAIRGSGTSNEQFF. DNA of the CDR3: TGTGCCATCAGAGGCTCCGGGACTAGCAATGAGCAGTTCTTC.

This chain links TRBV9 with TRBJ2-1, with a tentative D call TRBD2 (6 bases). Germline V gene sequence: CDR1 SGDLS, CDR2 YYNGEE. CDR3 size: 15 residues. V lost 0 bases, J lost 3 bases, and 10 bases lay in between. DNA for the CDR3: TGTGCCAGCAGCGTAGATGGCGGGGACTACAATGAGCAGTTCTTC. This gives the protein CASSVDGGDYNEQFF.

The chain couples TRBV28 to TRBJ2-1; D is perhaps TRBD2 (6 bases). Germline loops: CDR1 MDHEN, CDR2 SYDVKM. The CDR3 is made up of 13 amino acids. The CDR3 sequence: CWGVPRSYNEQFF. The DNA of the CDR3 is TGTTGGGGGGTCCCCCGGTCCTACAATGAGCAGTTCTTC.

The CDR3 protein is CASSLGGRSQFF. In DNA form, the CDR3 reads TGTGCCAGCAGCTTAGGCGGTAGATCTCAGTTCTTC. The chain links TRBV7-9 to TRBJ2-1; D gene unclear. V lost 1 base, J lost 13 bases, and 11 bases lay in between. This CDR3 has 12 amino acids. From germline, CDR1 is SEHNR and CDR2 FQNEAQ (reference sequence).

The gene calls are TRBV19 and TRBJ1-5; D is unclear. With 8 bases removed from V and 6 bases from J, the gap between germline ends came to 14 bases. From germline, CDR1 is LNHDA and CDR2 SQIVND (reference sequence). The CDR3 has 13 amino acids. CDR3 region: CASGSHLGQPQHF. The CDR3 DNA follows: TGTGCCAGTGGCAGCCATCTAGGTCAGCCCCAGCATTTT.

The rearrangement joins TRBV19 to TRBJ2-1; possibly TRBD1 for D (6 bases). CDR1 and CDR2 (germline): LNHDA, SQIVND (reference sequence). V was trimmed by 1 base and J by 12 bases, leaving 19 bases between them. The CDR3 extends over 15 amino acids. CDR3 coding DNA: TGTGCCAGTAGTATAGCGGTAAGAGGGGGTGAGGGGCAGTTCTTC. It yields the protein CASSIAVRGGEGQFF.

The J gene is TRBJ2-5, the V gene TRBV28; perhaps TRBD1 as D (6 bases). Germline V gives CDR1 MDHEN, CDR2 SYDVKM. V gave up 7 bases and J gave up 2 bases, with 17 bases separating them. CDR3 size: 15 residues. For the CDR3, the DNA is TGTGCCAGCACCCTCGAAGGGCAGGGGCAAGAGACCCAGTACTTC. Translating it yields CASTLEGQGQETQYF. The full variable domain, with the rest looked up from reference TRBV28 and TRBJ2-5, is DVKVTQSSRYLVKRTGEKVFLECVQDMDHENMFWYRQDPGLGLRLIYFSYDVKMKEKGDIPEGYSVSREKKERFSLILESASTNQTSMYLCASTLEGQGQETQYFGPGTRLLVL.

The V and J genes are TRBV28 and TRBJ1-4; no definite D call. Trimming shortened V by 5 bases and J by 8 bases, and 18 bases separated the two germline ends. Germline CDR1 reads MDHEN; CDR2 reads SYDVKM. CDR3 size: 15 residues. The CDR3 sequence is CASSVGERFGEKLFF. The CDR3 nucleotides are TGTGCCAGCAGTGTGGGCGAAAGATTCGGAGAAAAACTGTTTTTT.

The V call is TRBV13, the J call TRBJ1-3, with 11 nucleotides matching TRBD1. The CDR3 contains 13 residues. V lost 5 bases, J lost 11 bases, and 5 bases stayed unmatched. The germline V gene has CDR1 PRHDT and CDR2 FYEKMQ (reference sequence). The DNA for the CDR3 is TGTGCCAGCAGCCCTGGACAGGGGGCGGCCATATATTTT. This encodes CASSPGQGAAIYF.

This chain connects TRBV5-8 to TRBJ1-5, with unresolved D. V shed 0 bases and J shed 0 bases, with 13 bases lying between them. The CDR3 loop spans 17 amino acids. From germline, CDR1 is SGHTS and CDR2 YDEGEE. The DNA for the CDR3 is TGTGCCAGCAGCTTGGACCAGGCAACCCCTAGCAATCAGCCCCAGCATTTT. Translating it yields CASSLDQATPSNQPQHF.

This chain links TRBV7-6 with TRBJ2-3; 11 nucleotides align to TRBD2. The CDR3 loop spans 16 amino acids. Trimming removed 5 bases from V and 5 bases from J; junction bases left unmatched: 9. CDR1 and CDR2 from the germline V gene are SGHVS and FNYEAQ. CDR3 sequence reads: CASSPIAGGLEDTQYF. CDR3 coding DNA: TGTGCCAGCAGCCCGATAGCGGGAGGGCTAGAAGATACGCAGTATTTT.

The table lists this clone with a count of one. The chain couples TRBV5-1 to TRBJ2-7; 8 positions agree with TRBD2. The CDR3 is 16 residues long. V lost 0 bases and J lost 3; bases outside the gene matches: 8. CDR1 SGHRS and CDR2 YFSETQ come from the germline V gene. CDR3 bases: TGCGCCAGCAGCTTGGTAACTAGCGGAAGGAACTACGAGCAGTACTTC. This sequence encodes CASSLVTSGRNYEQYF.

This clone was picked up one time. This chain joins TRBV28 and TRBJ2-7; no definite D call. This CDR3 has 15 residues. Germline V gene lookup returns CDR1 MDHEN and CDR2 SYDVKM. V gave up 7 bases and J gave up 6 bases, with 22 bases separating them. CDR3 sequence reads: CASIPSGPLSVEQYF. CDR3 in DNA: TGTGCCAGCATACCGTCCGGGCCCCTTTCTGTCGAGCAGTACTTC.

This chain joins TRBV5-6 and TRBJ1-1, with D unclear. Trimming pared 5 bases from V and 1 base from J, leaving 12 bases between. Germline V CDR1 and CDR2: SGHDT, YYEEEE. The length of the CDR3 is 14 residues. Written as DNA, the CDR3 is TGTGCCAGCAGTTCTGGAGGGAAGAACACTGAAGCTTTCTTT. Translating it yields CASSSGGKNTEAFF.

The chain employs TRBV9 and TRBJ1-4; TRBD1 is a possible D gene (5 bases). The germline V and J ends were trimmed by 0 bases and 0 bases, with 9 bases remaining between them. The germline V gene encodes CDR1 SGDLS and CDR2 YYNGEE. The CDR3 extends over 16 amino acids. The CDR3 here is CASSVGQTATNEKLFF. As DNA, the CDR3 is TGTGCCAGCAGCGTAGGACAGACAGCAACTAATGAAAAACTGTTTTTT.

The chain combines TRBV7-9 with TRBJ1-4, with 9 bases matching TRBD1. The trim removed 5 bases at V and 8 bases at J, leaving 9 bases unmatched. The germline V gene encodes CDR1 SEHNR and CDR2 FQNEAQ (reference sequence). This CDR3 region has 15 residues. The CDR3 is CASSPEGQGREKLFF. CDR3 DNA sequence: TGTGCCAGCAGCCCCGAGGGACAGGGAAGGGAAAAACTGTTTTTT.

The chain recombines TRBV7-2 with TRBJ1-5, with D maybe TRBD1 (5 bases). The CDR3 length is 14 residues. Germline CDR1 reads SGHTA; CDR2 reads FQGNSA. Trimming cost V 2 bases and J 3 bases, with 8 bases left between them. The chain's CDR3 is CASSLSGNNQPQHF. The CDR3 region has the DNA TGTGCCAGCAGCTTATCAGGGAACAATCAGCCCCAGCATTTT.